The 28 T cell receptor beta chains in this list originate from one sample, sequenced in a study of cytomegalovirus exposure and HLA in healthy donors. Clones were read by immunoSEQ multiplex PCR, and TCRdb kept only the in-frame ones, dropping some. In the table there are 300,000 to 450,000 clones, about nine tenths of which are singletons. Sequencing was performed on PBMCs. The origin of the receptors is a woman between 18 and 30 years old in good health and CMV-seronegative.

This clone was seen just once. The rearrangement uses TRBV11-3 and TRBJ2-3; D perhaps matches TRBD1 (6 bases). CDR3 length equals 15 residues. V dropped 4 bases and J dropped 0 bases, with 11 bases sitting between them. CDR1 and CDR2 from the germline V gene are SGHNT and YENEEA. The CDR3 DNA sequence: TGTGCCAGCAGCTCTCAGGGGCTTAGCACAGATACGCAGTATTTT. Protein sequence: CASSSQGLSTDTQYF.

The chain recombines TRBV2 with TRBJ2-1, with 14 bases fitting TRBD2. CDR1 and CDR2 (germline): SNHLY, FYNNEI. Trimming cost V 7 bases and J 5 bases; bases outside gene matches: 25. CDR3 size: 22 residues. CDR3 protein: CASNLPRSGTSGSLRLDNEQFF. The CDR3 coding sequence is TGTGCCAGCAATCTCCCACGCTCCGGGACTAGCGGGAGCTTACGCCTGGACAATGAGCAGTTCTTC. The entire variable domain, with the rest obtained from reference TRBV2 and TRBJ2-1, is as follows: EPEVTQTPSHQVTQMGQEVILRCVPISNHLYFYWYRQILGQKVEFLVSFYNNEISEKSEIFDDQFSVERPDGSNFTLKIRSTKLEDSAMYFCASNLPRSGTSGSLRLDNEQFFGPGTRLTVL.

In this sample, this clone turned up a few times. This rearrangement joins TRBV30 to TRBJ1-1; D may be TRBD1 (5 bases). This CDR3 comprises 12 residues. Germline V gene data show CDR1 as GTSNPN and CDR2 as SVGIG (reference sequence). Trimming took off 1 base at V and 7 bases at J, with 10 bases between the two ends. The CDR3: CAWSAMGLEAFF. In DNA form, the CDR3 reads TGTGCCTGGAGTGCAATGGGGCTTGAAGCTTTCTTT.

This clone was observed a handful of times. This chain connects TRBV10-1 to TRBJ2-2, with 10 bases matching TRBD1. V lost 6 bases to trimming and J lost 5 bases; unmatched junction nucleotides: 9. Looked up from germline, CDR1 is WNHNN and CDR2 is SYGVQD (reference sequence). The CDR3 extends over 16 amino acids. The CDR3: CASSPDRGLGTGELFF. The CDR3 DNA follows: TGCGCCAGCAGCCCTGACAGGGGGCTAGGTACCGGGGAGCTGTTTTTT.

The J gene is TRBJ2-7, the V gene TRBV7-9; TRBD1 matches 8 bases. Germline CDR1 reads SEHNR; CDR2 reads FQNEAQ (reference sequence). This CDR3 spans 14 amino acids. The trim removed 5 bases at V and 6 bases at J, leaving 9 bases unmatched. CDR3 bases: TGTGCCAGCAGCCTAGGGGGACAGGTGGTCGAGCAGTACTTC. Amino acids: CASSLGGQVVEQYF.

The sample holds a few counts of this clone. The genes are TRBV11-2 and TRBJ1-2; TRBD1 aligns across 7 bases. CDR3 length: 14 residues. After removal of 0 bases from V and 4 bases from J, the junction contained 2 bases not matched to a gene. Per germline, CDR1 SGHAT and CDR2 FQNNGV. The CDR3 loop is CASSLEQGFYGYTF. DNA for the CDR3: TGTGCCAGCAGCTTAGAACAGGGGTTCTATGGCTACACCTTC. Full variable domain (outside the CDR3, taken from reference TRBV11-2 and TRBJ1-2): EAGVAQSPRYKIIEKRQSVAFWCNPISGHATLYWYQQILGQGPKLLIQFQNNGVVDDSQLPKDRFSAERLKGVDSTLKIQPAKLEDSAVYLCASSLEQGFYGYTFGSGTRLTVV.

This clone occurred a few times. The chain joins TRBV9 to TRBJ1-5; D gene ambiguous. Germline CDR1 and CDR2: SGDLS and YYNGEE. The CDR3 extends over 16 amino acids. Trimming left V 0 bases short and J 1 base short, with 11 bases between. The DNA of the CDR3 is TGTGCCAGCAGCGTAGGGGCAGAGCCAAGCAATCAGCCCCAGCATTTT. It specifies CASSVGAEPSNQPQHF.

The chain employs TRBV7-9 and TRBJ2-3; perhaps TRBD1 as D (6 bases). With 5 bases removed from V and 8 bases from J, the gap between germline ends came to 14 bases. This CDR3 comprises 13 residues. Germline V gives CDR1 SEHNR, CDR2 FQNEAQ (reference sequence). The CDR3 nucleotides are TGTGCCAGCAGCGACAGGAAGAGTACTACGCAGTATTTT. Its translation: CASSDRKSTTQYF.

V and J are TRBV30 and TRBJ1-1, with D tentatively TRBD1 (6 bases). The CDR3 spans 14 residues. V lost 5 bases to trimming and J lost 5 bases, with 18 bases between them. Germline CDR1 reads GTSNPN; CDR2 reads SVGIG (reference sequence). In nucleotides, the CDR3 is TGTGCCTGGGTTAGGGGGGGCAGAGGAACTGAAGCTTTCTTT. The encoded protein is CAWVRGGRGTEAFF.

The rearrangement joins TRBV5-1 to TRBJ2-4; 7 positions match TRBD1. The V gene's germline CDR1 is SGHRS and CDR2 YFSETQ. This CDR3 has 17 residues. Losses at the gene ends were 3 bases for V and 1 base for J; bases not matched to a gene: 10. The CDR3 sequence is CASSSADRVRAKNIQYF. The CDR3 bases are TGCGCCAGCAGCTCGGCCGACAGGGTCCGCGCCAAAAACATTCAGTACTTC.

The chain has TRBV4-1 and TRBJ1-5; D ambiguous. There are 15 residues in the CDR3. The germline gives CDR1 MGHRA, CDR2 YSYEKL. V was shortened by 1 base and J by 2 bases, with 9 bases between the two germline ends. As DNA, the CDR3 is TGCGCCAGCAGCCAAGTTACAGCCGGCAATCAGCCCCAGCATTTT. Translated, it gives CASSQVTAGNQPQHF.

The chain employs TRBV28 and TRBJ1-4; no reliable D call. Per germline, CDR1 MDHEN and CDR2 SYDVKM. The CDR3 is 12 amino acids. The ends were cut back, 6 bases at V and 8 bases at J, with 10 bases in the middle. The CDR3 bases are TGTGCCAGCAGCCCGCCCGGGGAAAAACTGTTTTTT. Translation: CASSPPGEKLFF.

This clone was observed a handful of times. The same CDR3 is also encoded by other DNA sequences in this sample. As DNA, the CDR3 is TGTGCCAGCAGTGGACTAGCGGGGGGGCAAGAGACCCAGTACTTC. Translated, it gives CASSGLAGGQETQYF. V is TRBV6-5 and J is TRBJ2-5; 15 nucleotides match TRBD2. The V segment lost 5 bases and the J segment 2 bases; nucleotides outside the gene matches: 0. The germline V gene encodes CDR1 MNHEY and CDR2 SVGAGI. The CDR3 extends over 15 amino acids.

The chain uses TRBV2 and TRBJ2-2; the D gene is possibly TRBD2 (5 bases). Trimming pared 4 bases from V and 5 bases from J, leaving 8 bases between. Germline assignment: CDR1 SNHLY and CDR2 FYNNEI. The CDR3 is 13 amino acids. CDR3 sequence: CASSVSGTGELFF. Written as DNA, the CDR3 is TGTGCCAGCAGTGTGTCGGGAACCGGGGAGCTGTTTTTT.

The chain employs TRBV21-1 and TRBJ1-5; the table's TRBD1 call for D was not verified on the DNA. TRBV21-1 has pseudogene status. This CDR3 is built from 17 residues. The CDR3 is CASSKGVAQGVLEPQHF. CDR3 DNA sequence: TGTGCCAGCAGCAAAGGAGTGGCGCAGGGGGTTTTAGAGCCCCAGCATTTT.

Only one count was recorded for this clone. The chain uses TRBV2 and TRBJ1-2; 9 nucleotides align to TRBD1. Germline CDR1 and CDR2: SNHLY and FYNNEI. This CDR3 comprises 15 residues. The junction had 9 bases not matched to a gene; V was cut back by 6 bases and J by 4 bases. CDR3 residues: CASRPGTGRGYGYTF. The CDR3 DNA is TGTGCCAGCAGACCCGGGACAGGGAGGGGCTATGGCTACACCTTC.

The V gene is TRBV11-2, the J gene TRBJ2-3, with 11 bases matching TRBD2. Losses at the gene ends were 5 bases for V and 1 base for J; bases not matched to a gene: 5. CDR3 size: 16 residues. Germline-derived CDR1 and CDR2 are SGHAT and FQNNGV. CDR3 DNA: TGTGCCAGCAGCCCGGGGACTAGCGGAGGCACAGATACGCAGTATTTT. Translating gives CASSPGTSGGTDTQYF.

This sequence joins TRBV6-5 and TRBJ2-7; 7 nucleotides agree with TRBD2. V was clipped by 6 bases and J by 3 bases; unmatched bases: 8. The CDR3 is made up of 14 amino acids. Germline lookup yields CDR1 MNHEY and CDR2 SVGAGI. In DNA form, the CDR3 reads TGTGCCAGCAGCCAAGCCCGGGGGGTCTACGAGCAGTACTTC. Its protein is CASSQARGVYEQYF.

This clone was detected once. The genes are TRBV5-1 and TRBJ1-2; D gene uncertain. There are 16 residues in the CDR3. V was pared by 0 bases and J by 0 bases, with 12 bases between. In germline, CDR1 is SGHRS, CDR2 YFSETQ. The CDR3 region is CASSLDTVSANYGYTF. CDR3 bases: TGCGCCAGCAGCTTGGATACAGTCTCAGCTAACTATGGCTACACCTTC. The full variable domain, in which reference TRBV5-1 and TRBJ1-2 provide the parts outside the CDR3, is KAGVTQTPRYLIKTRGQQVTLSCSPISGHRSVSWYQQTPGQGLQFLFEYFSETQRNKGNFPGRFSGRQFSNSRSEMNVSTLELGDSALYLCASSLDTVSANYGYTFGSGTRLTVV.

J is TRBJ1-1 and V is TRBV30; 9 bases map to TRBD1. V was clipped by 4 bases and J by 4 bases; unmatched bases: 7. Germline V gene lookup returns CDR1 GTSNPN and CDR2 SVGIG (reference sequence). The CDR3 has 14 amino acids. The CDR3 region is CAWTEQGASTEAFF. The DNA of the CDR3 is TGTGCCTGGACCGAACAGGGGGCGAGCACTGAAGCTTTCTTT.

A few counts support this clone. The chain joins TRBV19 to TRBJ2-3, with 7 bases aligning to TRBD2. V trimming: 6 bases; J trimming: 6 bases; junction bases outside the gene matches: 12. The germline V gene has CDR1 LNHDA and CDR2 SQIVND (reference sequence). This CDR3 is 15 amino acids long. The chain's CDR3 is CASRAGSSIPDTQYF. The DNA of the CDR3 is TGTGCCAGTAGAGCGGGGAGCAGCATCCCCGATACGCAGTATTTT.

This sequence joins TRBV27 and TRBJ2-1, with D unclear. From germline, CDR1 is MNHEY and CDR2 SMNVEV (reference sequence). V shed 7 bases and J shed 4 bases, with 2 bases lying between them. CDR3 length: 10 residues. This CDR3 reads CASTYNEQFF. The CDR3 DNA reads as TGTGCCAGCACGTACAATGAGCAGTTCTTC.

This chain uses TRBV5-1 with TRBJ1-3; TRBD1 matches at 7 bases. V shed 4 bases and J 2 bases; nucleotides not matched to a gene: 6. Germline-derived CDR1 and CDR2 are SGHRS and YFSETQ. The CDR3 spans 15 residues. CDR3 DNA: TGCGCCAGCAGCCACCGACAGGGTGCTGGAAACACCATATATTTT. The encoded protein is CASSHRQGAGNTIYF.

CDR3 sequence: CASRVVTGQANYGYTF. CDR3 nucleotides: TGTGCCAGTCGGGTCGTAACGGGACAGGCTAACTATGGCTACACCTTC. V usage is TRBV27 and J usage is TRBJ1-2; 8 positions agree with TRBD1. Germline lookup yields CDR1 MNHEY and CDR2 SMNVEV (reference sequence). J was trimmed by 0 bases and V by 9 bases; bases with no gene match: 12. The CDR3 has 16 amino acids.

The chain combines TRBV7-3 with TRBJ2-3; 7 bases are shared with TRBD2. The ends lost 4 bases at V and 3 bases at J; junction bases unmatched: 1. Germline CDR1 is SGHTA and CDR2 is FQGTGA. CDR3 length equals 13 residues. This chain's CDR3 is CASSYSGTDTQYF. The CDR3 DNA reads TGTGCCAGCAGCTATAGCGGGACAGATACGCAGTATTTT.

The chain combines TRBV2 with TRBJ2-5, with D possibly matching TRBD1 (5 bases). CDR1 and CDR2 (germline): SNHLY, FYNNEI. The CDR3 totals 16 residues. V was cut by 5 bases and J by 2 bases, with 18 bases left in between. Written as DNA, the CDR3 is TGTGCCAGCAGTCCTCAGGGTCTGGCAGGTCAAGAGACCCAGTACTTC. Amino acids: CASSPQGLAGQETQYF.

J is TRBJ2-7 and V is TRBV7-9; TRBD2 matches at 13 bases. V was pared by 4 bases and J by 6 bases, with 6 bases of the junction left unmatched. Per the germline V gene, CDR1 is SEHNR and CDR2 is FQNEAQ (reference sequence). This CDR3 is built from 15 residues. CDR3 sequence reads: CASSSRTSGSFEQYF. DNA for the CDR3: TGTGCCAGCAGCTCTCGGACTAGCGGGAGTTTCGAGCAGTACTTC.

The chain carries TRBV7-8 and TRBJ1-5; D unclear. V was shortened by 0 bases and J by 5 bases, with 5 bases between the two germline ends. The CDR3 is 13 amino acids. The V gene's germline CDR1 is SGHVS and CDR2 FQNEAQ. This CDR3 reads CASSLAFDQPQHF. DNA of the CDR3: TGTGCCAGCAGCTTAGCCTTTGATCAGCCCCAGCATTTT.